Listed below are T cell receptor beta chains from one sample, sequenced in a study of T cells in localized non-small cell lung cancer. Clones were sequenced by immunoSEQ multiplex PCR, and TCRdb holds only the in-frame ones, with some missing. The sample lists roughly 30,000 clones, under 95% occurring once. Sequences were derived from peripheral blood, sampled before any cancer treatment. Every receptor here comes from a female donor over 55 with stage I lung adenocarcinoma. Each CDR3 is given with its conserved first and last residue. A D gene is named only where the DNA matches it firmly. The listing skips clone size in some rows; elsewhere it reads once, few, many or a size class.

cdr3_aa | cdr3_nt | clone_size | v_call | d_call | j_call
CASSWTSRGNQPQHF | TGCGCCAGCAGTTGGACCTCCCGGGGCAATCAGCCCCAGCATTTT | . | TRBV10-2 | . | TRBJ1-5
CASSETRQGQFGYTF | TGTGCCAGCAGTGAAACCCGGCAGGGACAGTTCGGCTACACCTTC | . | TRBV2 | TRBD1 | TRBJ1-2
CASSQTGGNYEQYF | TGTGCCAGCAGCCAGACAGGGGGCAACTACGAGCAGTACTTC | . | TRBV28 | TRBD1 | TRBJ2-7
CASSVEGTTDTQYF | TGTGCCAGCAGCGTAGAGGGTACCACAGATACGCAGTATTTT | . | TRBV9 | . | TRBJ2-3
CASSAISLNTEAFF | TGTGCCAGCAGCGCAATCAGCCTGAACACTGAAGCTTTCTTT | . | TRBV9 | . | TRBJ1-1
CAIRQPSGNTIYF | TGTGCCATCAGACAGCCCTCTGGAAACACCATATATTTT | few | TRBV10-3 | . | TRBJ1-3
CASSTQGRGTEAFF | TGTGCCAGCAGTACCCAAGGACGTGGCACTGAAGCTTTCTTT | . | TRBV25-1 | . | TRBJ1-1
CASSVPIGSYEQYF | TGTGCCAGCAGTGTACCCATTGGTTCCTACGAGCAGTACTTC | . | TRBV6-6 | . | TRBJ2-7
CASSISTGIVQPQHF | TGTGCCAGTAGTATTTCGACAGGAATCGTTCAGCCCCAGCATTTT | . | TRBV19 | . | TRBJ1-5
CASSYGLGVPEAFF | TGTGCCAGCAGTTACGGGCTGGGGGTGCCTGAAGCTTTCTTT | . | TRBV6-5 | . | TRBJ1-1
CASSLAAGGTGELFF | TGCGCCAGCAGCTTGGCCGCGGGGGGCACCGGGGAGCTGTTTTTT | . | TRBV5-1 | TRBD2 | TRBJ2-2
CSVGPPGQEAFF | TGCAGCGTTGGCCCACCGGGACAGGAAGCTTTCTTT | . | TRBV29-1 | TRBD1 | TRBJ1-1
CASQRRGNQPQHF | TGTGCCAGCCAAAGGAGGGGGAATCAGCCCCAGCATTTT | once | TRBV6-1 | . | TRBJ1-5
CASSGGKWGAQGNQPQHF | TGTGCCAGCAGTGGGGGGAAATGGGGGGCGCAGGGGAATCAGCCCCAGCATTTT | . | TRBV6-1 | . | TRBJ1-5
CASSLSGSSYEQYF | TGTGCCAGCAGCTTATCGGGGTCCTCCTACGAGCAGTACTTC | . | TRBV7-6 | . | TRBJ2-7
CASSFRQGQTNEKLFF | TGTGCCAGCAGCTTCCGACAGGGACAGACTAATGAAAAACTGTTTTTT | . | TRBV5-6 | TRBD1 | TRBJ1-4
CASSLPGQGAYEQYF | TGTGCCAGCAGCTTGCCGGGACAGGGTGCCTACGAGCAGTACTTC | . | TRBV5-4 | TRBD1 | TRBJ2-7
CASSAIEFGEQYF | TGTGCCAGCAGCGCCATAGAGTTTGGCGAGCAGTACTTC | . | TRBV11-2 | . | TRBJ2-7
CASSPPSGGETQYF | TGTGCCAGCTCACCACCTTCAGGAGGGGAGACCCAGTACTTC | . | TRBV18 | . | TRBJ2-5
CASSPGGTGTDTQYF | TGTGCCAGCAGTCCAGGCGGGACAGGCACAGATACGCAGTATTTT | . | TRBV27 | . | TRBJ2-3
CASSSGTSGTDTQYF | TGTGCCAGCAGCTCCGGGACTAGCGGCACAGATACGCAGTATTTT | . | TRBV7-2 | TRBD2 | TRBJ2-3
CASSETSGRIETQYF | TGTGCCAGCAGCGAAACTAGCGGGAGGATAGAGACCCAGTACTTC | . | TRBV9 | TRBD2 | TRBJ2-5
CASSEGGAGETQYF | TGTGCCAGCAGTGAAGGAGGGGCCGGGGAGACCCAGTACTTC | . | TRBV6-1 | . | TRBJ2-5
CASSYRLAGYNEQFF | TGTGCCAGCAGTTACCGACTAGCGGGCTACAATGAGCAGTTCTTC | . | TRBV6-5 | TRBD2 | TRBJ2-1
CASSQFSGTEVQEQYF | TGCGCCAGCAGCCAATTTAGCGGGACCGAGGTACAAGAGCAGTACTTC | . | TRBV4-1 | TRBD2 | TRBJ2-7
CASSSGTAGRAKNIQYF | TGTGCCAGCAGTTCTGGGACGGCTGGAAGGGCCAAAAACATTCAGTACTTC | . | TRBV5-5 | . | TRBJ2-4
CASSPQTGFGNQPQHF | TGTGCCAGCAGTCCCCAGACAGGGTTTGGCAATCAGCCCCAGCATTTT | once | TRBV28 | TRBD1 | TRBJ1-5
CSGYRDRGAEAFF | TGCAGCGGTTACCGGGACAGGGGTGCTGAAGCTTTCTTT | . | TRBV29-1 | TRBD1 | TRBJ1-1
CASSLDPGPSTDTQYF | TGCGCCAGCAGCTTGGATCCGGGACCTAGCACAGATACGCAGTATTTT | . | TRBV5-1 | . | TRBJ2-3
CASGTSNYNEQFF | TGTGCCAGCGGGACTAGTAACTACAATGAGCAGTTCTTC | . | TRBV28 | TRBD2 | TRBJ2-1
CASSLEDYVSGELFF | TGCGCCAGCAGCTTGGAGGACTACGTATCCGGGGAGCTGTTTTTT | . | TRBV5-1 | . | TRBJ2-2
CSARDNGGYTF | TGCAGTGCTAGAGATAACGGGGGCTACACCTTC | . | TRBV20-1 | . | TRBJ1-2
CASSQSVENYGYTF | TGCGCCAGCAGTCAATCGGTAGAAAACTATGGTTACACCTTC | . | TRBV23-1 | . | TRBJ1-2
CASSQQRNSNEQFF | TGTGCCAGCAGCCAGCAGCGGAATAGCAATGAGCAGTTCTTC | . | TRBV11-3 | . | TRBJ2-1
CASSEGSDQPQHF | TGTGCCAGCTCGGAGGGGTCGGATCAGCCCCAGCATTTT | . | TRBV18 | . | TRBJ1-5
CAWSRDGEQYF | TGTGCCTGGAGTAGGGACGGCGAGCAGTACTTC | . | TRBV30 | . | TRBJ2-7
CASSWSREYNQPQHF | TGTGCCAGCAGCTGGAGCCGGGAGTACAATCAGCCCCAGCATTTT | . | TRBV7-9 | . | TRBJ1-5
CASSETRTGGASLSGYTF | TGTGCCAGCAGTGAAACCCGGACAGGGGGCGCCTCACTATCCGGCTACACCTTC | . | TRBV25-1 | TRBD1 | TRBJ1-2
CASRARTGDSYEQYF | TGTGCCAGCAGGGCTAGGACAGGGGATTCCTACGAGCAGTACTTC | . | TRBV2 | TRBD1 | TRBJ2-7
CASTKQLGGYEQYF | TGTGCCAGTACCAAGCAGCTCGGGGGCTACGAGCAGTACTTC | . | TRBV19 | . | TRBJ2-7
CASSAGREQPQHF | TGTGCCAGCAGTGCGGGCAGGGAACAGCCCCAGCATTTT | . | TRBV6-1 | . | TRBJ1-5